This T cell receptor (beta chain) was documented in a study of blood T cell repertoires in COVID-19. Overall study context: Samples came from the United States, Italy and Spain, spanning acute and convalescent COVID-19.

Produced via immunoSEQ multiplex PCR; TCRdb's table is partial and in-frame only. The sample has 160,000 or so clones, approximately 91% seen once. CDR1 and CDR2 from the germline V gene are MNHEY and SMNVEV (reference sequence). This CDR3 has 14 amino acids. The V gene end was trimmed by 5 bases and the J gene end by 8 bases; junction bases not matched to a gene: 10. The chain couples TRBV27 to TRBJ1-2; 8 bases are a match to TRBD1. The material sequenced was peripheral blood. The source of this sequence is a man between 18 and 35 years old with acute or convalescent COVID-19. CDR3 residues: CASSPLDRGKGYTF. The DNA of the CDR3 is TGTGCCAGCAGTCCGCTAGACAGGGGAAAGGGCTACACCTTC.